This T cell receptor beta chain was recovered during a study of somatic mutations in T cells in chronic GVHD (dated by TCRdb to about 2020). This clone was detected a few times. It lacks a known antigen. No much larger clone is present one base from it, and per-base qualities are unavailable. For sorting, staining was performed with anti-CD3, anti-CD4, anti-CD8 and a Vbeta20 antibody from the IOTest Beta Mark kit on a FACSAria III, and a purity above 98% was achieved. Mononuclear cells were isolated by Ficoll-Paque PLUS density gradient centrifugation from peripheral blood that had been collected in sodium heparin tubes. Before TCRbeta deep sequencing, the CD4+ Vbeta20+, CD4+ Vbeta20-, and CD8+ T cell fractions were FACS-sorted. Genomic DNA was isolated and then used for the TCRbeta deep sequencing. TCRbeta CDR3 sequencing and initial data processing were performed with the immunoSEQ assay as a commercial service. In the original analysis: Reads were demultiplexed, adapter and primer sequences were removed, similar clones were merged by frequency-ratio clustering, and V, D, J genes were annotated with IMGT. TCRdb holds this immuneACCESS table with in-frame rearrangements only. Some clones are missing; in checked studies, unresolved V genes explain under half, and the rest has no known cause. The D gene and trimming were derived from the DNA, and the V and J assignments and clone size from that table. For this sample the table gives about 13,000 clones, of which approximately 78% were detected only once. The leading ten clones occupy roughly 32% of the sample.

In the germline V gene, CDR1 corresponds to SGHTA and CDR2 to FQGNSA. Its CDR3 holds 16 amino acids, cysteine through phenylalanine. CDR3 DNA is the only sequence kept; it has 48 bases, read in frame from the first base. This receptor was obtained from a male patient aged 50 to 60 with chronic graft-versus-host disease. It is possible that, after a transplant, some T cells come from the graft donor. The chain is assembled from TRBV7-2 and TRBJ2-5; 13 junctional bases match TRBD2. The DNA end favors TRBJ2-7, so the J call may be wrong. The material sequenced was Vbeta20-negative CD4+ T cells from blood. Read against the paper, the sample's cell subset or site label means: CD4+ T cells sorted as TCR Vbeta20 negative by flow cytometry. In nucleotides, the sequence is TGTGCCAGCAGCTTGACTAGCGGGAGGTTATTATACGAGCAGTACTTC. Its translation reads: CASSLTSGRLLYEQYF.